The 14 T cell receptor beta chains in this list originate from one sample, sequenced in a study of T-cell reconstitution after alpha-beta-depleted transplantation in children (dated by TCRdb to 2016 to 2018). Library preparation used PCR. For sequencing, an Illumina HiSeq 2500 was employed. Molecular barcoding was employed in the preparation of TCR libraries, with unique molecular identifiers being used to normalize TCRbeta repertoire quantification. The public reads were reprocessed in TCRdb via fastp at Q25 and MiXCR, keeping in-frame beta chains. Each CDR3 protein appears once, grouped with its most common genes and DNA. The sample data list some 280,000 distinct CDR3 sequences, and roughly 9.5% of these were observed just once. Over 9.5% of the sample belongs to the ten largest clones. This specimen consisted of PBMCs from the stem cell graft donor, obtained from the stem cell graft. The receptors were sampled from a human donor who donated a stem cell graft to a child with SCID.

The CDR3, as DNA: TGTGCCAGCAGCCAAGGGTGGGCATTGCCTGTGGAGACCCAGTACTTC. This sequence encodes CASSQGWALPVETQYF. J is TRBJ2-5 and V is TRBV14; the D is unclear. CDR1 SGHDN and CDR2 FVKESK come from the germline V gene. The CDR3 is 16 amino acids. V lost 1 base and J 5 bases, leaving 17 bases between the germline ends.

This chain uses TRBV5-6 with TRBJ1-1, with 9 bases fitting TRBD1. The CDR3 is 16 amino acids. Germline trimming cut 4 bases from V and 3 bases from J; bases unmatched to any gene: 10. Germline V gene data show CDR1 as SGHDT and CDR2 as YYEEEE. CDR3 nucleotide sequence: TGTGCCAGCAGCCAGGACAGGGGTGTTATAGACACTGAAGCTTTCTTT. Translating gives CASSQDRGVIDTEAFF. The entire variable domain, with the rest obtained from reference TRBV5-6 and TRBJ1-1, is as follows: DAGVTQSPTHLIKTRGQQVTLRCSPKSGHDTVSWYQQALGQGPQFIFQYYEEEERQRGNFPDRFSGHQFPNYSSELNVNALLLGDSALYLCASSQDRGVIDTEAFFGQGTRLTVV.

For the CDR3, the DNA is TGCGCCAGCAGCTTTAGCGGGGGGGCCGGAGAGACCCAGTACTTC. It encodes CASSFSGGAGETQYF. The J gene is TRBJ2-5, the V gene TRBV5-1, with TRBD2 matching over 11 bases. CDR3 length: 15 amino acids. The germline V gene has CDR1 SGHRS and CDR2 YFSETQ. Trimming cost V 2 bases and J 4 bases; bases outside gene matches: 4.

The gene calls are TRBV20-1 and TRBJ2-7, with 9 bases lining up with TRBD2. The CDR3 has 16 residues. Germline loops: CDR1 DFQATT, CDR2 SNEGSKA (reference sequence). The trim removed 5 bases at V and 1 base at J, leaving 12 bases unmatched. The CDR3 DNA is TGCAGTGCTGACGGGACCCCTAGCGGGGTTTCCTACGAGCAGTACTTC. This codes for CSADGTPSGVSYEQYF.

This chain uses TRBV3-1 with TRBJ1-2; no firm D call. Germline assignment: CDR1 LGHDT and CDR2 YNNKEL (reference sequence). V gave up 0 bases and J gave up 6 bases, with 17 bases separating them. The CDR3 covers 16 residues. The CDR3 coding sequence is TGTGCCAGCAGCCAAGATGCGTGGGGAGGAGTTGATGGCTACACCTTC. Its translation is CASSQDAWGGVDGYTF.

This clonotype was counted only a few times. The gene calls are TRBV19 and TRBJ2-3; a possible D gene is TRBD1 (5 bases). The CDR3 contains 16 residues. The V end lost 3 bases, the J end lost 3 bases, and 16 bases lay between the germline ends. The germline CDR1 and CDR2 sequences are LNHDA and SQIVND (reference sequence). CDR3 nucleotides: TGTGCCAGTAGTATTTCTCAGGGCCGAAGTACAGATACGCAGTATTTT. This gives the protein CASSISQGRSTDTQYF.

There are a few counts of this clonotype. CDR3 region: CASSTPVGNTADTQYF. The CDR3 DNA is TGTGCCAGCAGCACCCCTGTGGGGAACACGGCAGATACGCAGTATTTT. The chain recombines TRBV7-2 with TRBJ2-3; D uncertain. Germline loops: CDR1 SGHTA, CDR2 FQGNSA. V gave up 5 bases and J gave up 4 bases, with 19 bases separating them. This CDR3 spans 16 amino acids.

This sequence joins TRBV5-1 and TRBJ2-5; 8 nucleotides match TRBD1. With V trimmed by 3 bases and J by 1 base, 8 bases remained unmatched. In germline, CDR1 is SGHRS, CDR2 YFSETQ. This CDR3 comprises 16 residues. CDR3 region: CASSSTLGQGQETQYF. In nucleotides, the CDR3 is TGCGCCAGCAGCTCTACTTTAGGACAGGGCCAAGAGACCCAGTACTTC.

The table lists this clonotype with a few counts. This chain links TRBV4-2 with TRBJ2-3, with D hard to call. The CDR3 is 14 residues long. The germline V and J ends were trimmed by 0 bases and 1 base, with 5 bases remaining between them. Looked up from germline, CDR1 is LGHNA and CDR2 is YNFKEQ. Here the CDR3 DNA reads TGTGCCAGCAGCCAAGAAAGCGGCACAGATACGCAGTATTTT. Translation: CASSQESGTDTQYF.

As for this clonotype: Compared with germline, one end of the junction differs, possibly owing to a read error. This sequence joins TRBV10-3 and TRBJ2-2, with D uncertain. The CDR3 totals 15 residues. CDR1 ENHRY and CDR2 SYGVKD come from the germline V gene. CDR3 in DNA: TGTGCCATCAGTCCTGACGGAGCGAACACCGTGGAGCTGTTTTTT. It translates to CAISPDGANTVELFF.

This clonotype was seen a few times. CDR3 sequence (DNA): TGTGCCAGCAGTTGGGGGACAGAGAACACTGAAGCTTTCTTT. Protein: CASSWGTENTEAFF. This chain uses TRBV27 with TRBJ1-1; 7 bases line up with TRBD1. Germline CDR1 is MNHEY and CDR2 is SMNVEV (reference sequence). This CDR3 is built from 14 residues. V was clipped by 4 bases and J by 1 base; unmatched bases: 3.

This chain joins TRBV29-1 and TRBJ2-3, with D hard to call. Looked up from germline, CDR1 is SQVTM and CDR2 is ANQGSEA. Trimming shortened V by 1 base and J by 0 bases, and 2 bases separated the two germline ends. The CDR3 runs 12 residues. The CDR3 nucleotides read TGCAGCGTTGAAGGCAGCACAGATACGCAGTATTTT. Translation gives CSVEGSTDTQYF.

The sample holds a few counts of this clonotype. This rearrangement joins TRBV20-1 to TRBJ2-3; D may be TRBD1 or TRBD2 (5 bases each). Germline V gives CDR1 DFQATT, CDR2 SNEGSKA (reference sequence). The CDR3 spans 13 residues. Trimming removed 6 bases at V and 0 bases at J, with 10 bases between. CDR3: CSAPGPSTDTQYF. The CDR3 nucleotides read TGCAGTGCACCGGGACCGAGCACAGATACGCAGTATTTT.

The chain combines TRBV12-3 or TRBV12-4 with TRBJ2-5, with a tentative D call TRBD2 (7 bases). V shed 7 bases and J shed 4 bases, with 16 bases lying between them. The CDR3 contains 14 residues. The DNA for the CDR3 is TGTGCCAGCACCTTGGGGGGGGGCCGAGAGACCCAGTACTTC. Translation: CASTLGGGRETQYF.